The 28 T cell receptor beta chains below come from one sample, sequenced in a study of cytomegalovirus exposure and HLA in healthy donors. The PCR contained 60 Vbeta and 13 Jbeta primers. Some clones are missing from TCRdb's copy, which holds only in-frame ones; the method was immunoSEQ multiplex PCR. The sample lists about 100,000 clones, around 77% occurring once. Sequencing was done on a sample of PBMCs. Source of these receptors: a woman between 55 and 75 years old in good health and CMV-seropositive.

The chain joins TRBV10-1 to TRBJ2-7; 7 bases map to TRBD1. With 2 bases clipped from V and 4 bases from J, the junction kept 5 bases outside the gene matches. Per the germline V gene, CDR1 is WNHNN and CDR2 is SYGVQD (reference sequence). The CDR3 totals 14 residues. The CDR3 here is CASSENRGNYEQYF. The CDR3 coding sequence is TGCGCCAGCAGTGAGAACAGGGGAAATTACGAGCAGTACTTC.

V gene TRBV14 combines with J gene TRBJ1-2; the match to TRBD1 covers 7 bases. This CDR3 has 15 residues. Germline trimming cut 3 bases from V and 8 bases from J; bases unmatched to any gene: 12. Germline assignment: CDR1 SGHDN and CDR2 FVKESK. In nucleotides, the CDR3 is TGTGCCAGCAGCCACCTGGATGACAGGGAAGACGGCTACACCTTC. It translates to CASSHLDDREDGYTF.

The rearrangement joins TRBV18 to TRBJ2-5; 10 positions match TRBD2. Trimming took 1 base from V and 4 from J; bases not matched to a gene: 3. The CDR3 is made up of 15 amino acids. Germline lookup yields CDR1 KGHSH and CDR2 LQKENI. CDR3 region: CASSPRASGRETQYF. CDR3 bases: TGTGCCAGCTCACCACGGGCTAGCGGGAGAGAGACCCAGTACTTC. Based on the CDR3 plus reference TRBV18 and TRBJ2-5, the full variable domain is NAGVMQNPRHLVRRRGQEARLRCSPMKGHSHVYWYRQLPEEGLKFMVYLQKENIIDESGMPKERFSAEFPKEGPSILRIQQVVRGDSAAYFCASSPRASGRETQYFGPGTRLLVL.

The CDR3 spells CASSPGEDTQYF. As DNA, the CDR3 is TGTGCCAGCAGTCCAGGGGAAGATACGCAGTATTTT. V gene TRBV5-5 combines with J gene TRBJ2-3, with D maybe TRBD1 (6 bases). V lost 5 bases, J lost 5 bases, and 9 bases lay in between. This CDR3 comprises 12 residues. Germline CDR1 SGHKS, CDR2 YYEKEE (reference sequence). The variable domain in full, with the rest retrieved from reference TRBV5-5 and TRBJ2-3, is DAGVTQSPTHLIKTRGQQVTLRCSPISGHKSVSWYQQVLGQGPQFIFQYYEKEERGRGNFPDRFSARQFPNYSSELNVNALLLGDSALYLCASSPGEDTQYFGPGTRLTVL.

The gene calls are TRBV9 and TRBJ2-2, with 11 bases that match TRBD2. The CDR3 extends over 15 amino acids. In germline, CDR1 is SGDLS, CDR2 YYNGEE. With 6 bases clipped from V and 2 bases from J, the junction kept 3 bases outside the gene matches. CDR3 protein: CASTGLAANTGELFF. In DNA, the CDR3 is TGTGCCAGCACGGGACTAGCGGCAAACACCGGGGAGCTGTTTTTT.

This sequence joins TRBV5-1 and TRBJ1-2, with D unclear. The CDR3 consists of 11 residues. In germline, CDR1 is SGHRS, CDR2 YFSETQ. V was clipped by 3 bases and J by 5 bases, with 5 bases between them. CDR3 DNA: TGCGCCAGCAGCTCCTCGTATGGCTACACCTTC. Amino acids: CASSSSYGYTF.

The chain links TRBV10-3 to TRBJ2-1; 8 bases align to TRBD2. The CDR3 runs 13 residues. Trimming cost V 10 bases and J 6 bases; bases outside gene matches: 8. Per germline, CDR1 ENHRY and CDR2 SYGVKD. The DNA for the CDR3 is TGTGCCAGCCAGCGGGAGCGTCTCAATGAGCAGTTCTTC. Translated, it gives CASQRERLNEQFF.

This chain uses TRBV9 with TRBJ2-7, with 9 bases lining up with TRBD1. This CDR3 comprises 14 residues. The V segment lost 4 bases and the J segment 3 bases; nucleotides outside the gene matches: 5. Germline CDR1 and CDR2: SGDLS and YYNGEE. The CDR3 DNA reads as TGTGCCAGCAGCCCGGGACAGGGACGCTACGAGCAGTACTTC. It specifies CASSPGQGRYEQYF. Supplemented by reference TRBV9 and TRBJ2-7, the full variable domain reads DSGVTQTPKHLITATGQRVTLRCSPRSGDLSVYWYQQSLDQGLQFLIQYYNGEERAKGNILERFSAQQFPDLHSELNLSSLELGDSALYFCASSPGQGRYEQYFGPGTRLTVT.

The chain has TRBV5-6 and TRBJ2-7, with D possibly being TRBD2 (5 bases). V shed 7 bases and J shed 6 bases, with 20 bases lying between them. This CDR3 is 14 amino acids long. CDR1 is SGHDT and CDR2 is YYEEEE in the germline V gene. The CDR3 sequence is CASRRSGETFEQYF. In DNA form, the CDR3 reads TGTGCCAGCCGACGTAGTGGGGAGACATTCGAGCAGTACTTC.

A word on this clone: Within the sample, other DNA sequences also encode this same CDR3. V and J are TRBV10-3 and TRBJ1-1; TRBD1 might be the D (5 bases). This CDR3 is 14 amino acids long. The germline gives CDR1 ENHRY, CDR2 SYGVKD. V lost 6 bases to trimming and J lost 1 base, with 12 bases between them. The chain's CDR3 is CAIRDGRGNTEAFF. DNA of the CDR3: TGTGCCATCAGGGATGGGAGGGGGAACACTGAAGCTTTCTTT.

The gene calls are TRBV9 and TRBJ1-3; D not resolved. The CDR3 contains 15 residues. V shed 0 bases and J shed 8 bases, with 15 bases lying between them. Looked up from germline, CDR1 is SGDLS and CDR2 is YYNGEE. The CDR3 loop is CASSVDTRIGYTIYF. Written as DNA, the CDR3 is TGTGCCAGCAGCGTAGATACGCGGATAGGATACACCATATATTTT.

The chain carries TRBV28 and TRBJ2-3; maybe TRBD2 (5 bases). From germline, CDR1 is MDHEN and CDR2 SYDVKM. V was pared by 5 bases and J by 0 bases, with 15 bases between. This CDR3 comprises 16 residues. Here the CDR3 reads CASSPAGLISTDTQYF. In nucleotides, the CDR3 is TGTGCCAGCAGTCCCGCCGGACTGATTAGCACAGATACGCAGTATTTT.

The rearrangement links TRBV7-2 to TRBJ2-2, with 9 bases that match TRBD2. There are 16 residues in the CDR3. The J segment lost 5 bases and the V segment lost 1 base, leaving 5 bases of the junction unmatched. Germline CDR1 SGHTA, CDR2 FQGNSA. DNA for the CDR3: TGTGCCAGCAGCTTAGGAGGTAGCGGGAGAACCGGGGAGCTGTTTTTT. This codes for CASSLGGSGRTGELFF.

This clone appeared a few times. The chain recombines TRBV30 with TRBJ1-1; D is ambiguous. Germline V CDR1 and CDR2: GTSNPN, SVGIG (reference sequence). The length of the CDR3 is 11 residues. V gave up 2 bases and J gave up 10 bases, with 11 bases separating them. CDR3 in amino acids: CAWSRLAGAFF. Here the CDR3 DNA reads TGTGCCTGGAGTCGCTTGGCGGGAGCTTTCTTT.

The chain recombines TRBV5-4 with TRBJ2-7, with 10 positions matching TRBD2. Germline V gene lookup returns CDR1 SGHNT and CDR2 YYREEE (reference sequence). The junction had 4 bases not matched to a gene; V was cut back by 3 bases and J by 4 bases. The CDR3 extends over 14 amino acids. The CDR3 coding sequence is TGTGCCAGCAGCTCAGCGGGAGGGAGGTACGAGCAGTACTTC. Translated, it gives CASSSAGGRYEQYF.

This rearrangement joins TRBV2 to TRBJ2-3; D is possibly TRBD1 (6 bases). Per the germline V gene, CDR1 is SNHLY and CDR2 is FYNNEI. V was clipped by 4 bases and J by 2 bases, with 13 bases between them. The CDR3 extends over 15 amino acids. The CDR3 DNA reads TGTGCCAGCAGTGTACAGGGCAGCCTCACAGATACGCAGTATTTT. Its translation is CASSVQGSLTDTQYF. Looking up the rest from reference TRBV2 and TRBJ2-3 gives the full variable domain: EPEVTQTPSHQVTQMGQEVILRCVPISNHLYFYWYRQILGQKVEFLVSFYNNEISEKSEIFDDQFSVERPDGSNFTLKIRSTKLEDSAMYFCASSVQGSLTDTQYFGPGTRLTVL.

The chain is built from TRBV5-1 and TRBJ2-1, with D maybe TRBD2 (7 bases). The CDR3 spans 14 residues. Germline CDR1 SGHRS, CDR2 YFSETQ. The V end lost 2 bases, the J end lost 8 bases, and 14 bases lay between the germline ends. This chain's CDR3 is CASSLLRGGHEQFF. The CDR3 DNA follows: TGCGCCAGCAGCTTACTTAGGGGGGGTCATGAGCAGTTCTTC.

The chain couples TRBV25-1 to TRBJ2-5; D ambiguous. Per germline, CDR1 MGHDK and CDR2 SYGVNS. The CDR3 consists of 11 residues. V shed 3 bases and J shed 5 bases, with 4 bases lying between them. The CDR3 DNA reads TGTGCCAGCAGTGATCCTGAGACCCAGTACTTC. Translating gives CASSDPETQYF.

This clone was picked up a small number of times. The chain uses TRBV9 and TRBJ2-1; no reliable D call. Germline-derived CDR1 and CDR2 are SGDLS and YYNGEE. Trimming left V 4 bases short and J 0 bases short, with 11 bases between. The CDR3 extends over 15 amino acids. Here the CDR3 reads CASSTGMSSYNEQFF. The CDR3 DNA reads TGTGCCAGCAGCACCGGTATGAGCTCCTACAATGAGCAGTTCTTC.

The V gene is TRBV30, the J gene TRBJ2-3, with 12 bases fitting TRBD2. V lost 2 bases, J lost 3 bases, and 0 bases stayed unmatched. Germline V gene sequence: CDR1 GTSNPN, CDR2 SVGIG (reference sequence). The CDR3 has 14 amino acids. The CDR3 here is CAWSLAGGTDTQYF. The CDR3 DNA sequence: TGTGCCTGGAGTCTAGCGGGAGGGACAGATACGCAGTATTTT. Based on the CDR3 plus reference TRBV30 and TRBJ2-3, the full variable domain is SQTIHQWPATLVQPVGSPLSLECTVEGTSNPNLYWYRQAAGRGLQLLFYSVGIGQISSEVPQNLSASRPQDRQFILSSKKLLLSDSGFYLCAWSLAGGTDTQYFGPGTRLTVL.

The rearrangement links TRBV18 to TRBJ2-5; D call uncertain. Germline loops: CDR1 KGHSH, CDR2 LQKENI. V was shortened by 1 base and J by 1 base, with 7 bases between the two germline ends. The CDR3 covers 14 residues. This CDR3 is CASSPLHSQETQYF. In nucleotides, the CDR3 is TGTGCCAGCTCACCACTACACAGCCAAGAGACCCAGTACTTC.

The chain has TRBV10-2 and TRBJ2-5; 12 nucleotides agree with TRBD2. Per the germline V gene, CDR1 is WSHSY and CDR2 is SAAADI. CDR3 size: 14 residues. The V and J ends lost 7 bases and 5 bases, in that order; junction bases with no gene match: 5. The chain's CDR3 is CASMLAGGHETQYF. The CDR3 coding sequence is TGCGCCAGCATGCTAGCGGGAGGGCATGAGACCCAGTACTTC.

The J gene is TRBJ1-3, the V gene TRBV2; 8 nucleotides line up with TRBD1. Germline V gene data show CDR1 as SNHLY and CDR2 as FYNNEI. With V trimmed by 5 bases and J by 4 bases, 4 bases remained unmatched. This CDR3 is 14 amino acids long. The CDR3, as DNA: TGTGCCAGCAGTCCGGACAGGGCCGGAAACACCATATATTTT. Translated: CASSPDRAGNTIYF.

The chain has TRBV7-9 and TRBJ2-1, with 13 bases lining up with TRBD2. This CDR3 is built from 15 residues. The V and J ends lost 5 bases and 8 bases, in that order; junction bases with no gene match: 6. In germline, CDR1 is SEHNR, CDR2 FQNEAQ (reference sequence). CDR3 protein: CASSILAGGLDEQFF. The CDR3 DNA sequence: TGTGCCAGCAGCATACTAGCGGGAGGGTTGGATGAGCAGTTCTTC.

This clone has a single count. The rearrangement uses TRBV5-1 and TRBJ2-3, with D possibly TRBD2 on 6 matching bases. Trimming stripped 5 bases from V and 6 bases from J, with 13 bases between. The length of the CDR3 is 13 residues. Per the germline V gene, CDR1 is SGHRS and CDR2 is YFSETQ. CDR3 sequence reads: CASSSLAGDTQYF. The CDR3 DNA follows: TGCGCCAGCAGTTCACTAGCAGGTGATACGCAGTATTTT.

The CDR3 protein is CAWSVPGSTSGNTIYF. In DNA, the CDR3 is TGTGCCTGGAGTGTACCGGGGTCAACCTCTGGAAACACCATATATTTT. The chain combines TRBV30 with TRBJ1-3; D not resolved. The CDR3 runs to 16 residues. Germline V lookup: CDR1 GTSNPN, CDR2 SVGIG (reference sequence). Trimming removed 0 bases from V and 0 bases from J, with 12 bases in between.

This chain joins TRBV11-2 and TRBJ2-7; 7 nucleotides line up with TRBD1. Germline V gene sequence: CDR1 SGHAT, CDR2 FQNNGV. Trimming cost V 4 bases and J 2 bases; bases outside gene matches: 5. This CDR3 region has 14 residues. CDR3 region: CASSYPGQTYEQYF. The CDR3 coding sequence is TGTGCCAGCAGCTACCCGGGACAGACCTACGAGCAGTACTTC.

The CDR3 coding sequence is TGTGCCAGCAGGAGGAATGAGCAGTTCTTC. Translation gives CASRRNEQFF. The chain employs TRBV28 and TRBJ2-1; D gene ambiguous. The CDR3 is made up of 10 amino acids. V was trimmed by 6 bases and J by 7 bases, leaving 4 bases between them. From germline, CDR1 is MDHEN and CDR2 SYDVKM.